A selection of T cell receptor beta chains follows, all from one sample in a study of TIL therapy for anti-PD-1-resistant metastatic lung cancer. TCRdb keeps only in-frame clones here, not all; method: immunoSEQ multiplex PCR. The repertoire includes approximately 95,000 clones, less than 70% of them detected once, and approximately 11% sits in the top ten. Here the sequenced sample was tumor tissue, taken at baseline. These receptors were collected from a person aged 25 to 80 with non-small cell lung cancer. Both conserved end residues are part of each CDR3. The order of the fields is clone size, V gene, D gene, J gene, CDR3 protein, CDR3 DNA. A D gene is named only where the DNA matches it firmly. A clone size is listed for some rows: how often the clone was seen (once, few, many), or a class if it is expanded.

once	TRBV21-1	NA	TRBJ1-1	CARYRGREAFF	TGTGCCAGATACCGGGGAAGAGAGGCTTTCTTT
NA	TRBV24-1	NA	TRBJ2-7	CATSDTGFSYEQYF	TGTGCCACCAGTGACACAGGCTTCTCCTACGAGCAGTACTTC
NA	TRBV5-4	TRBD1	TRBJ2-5	CASSQPQGAGVETQYF	TGTGCCAGCAGCCAACCCCAGGGGGCAGGTGTAGAGACCCAGTACTTC
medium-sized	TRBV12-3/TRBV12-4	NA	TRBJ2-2	CASIFDYTGELFF	TGTGCCAGCATATTCGACTACACCGGGGAGCTGTTTTTT
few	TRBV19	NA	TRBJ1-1	CASSIGGNTEAFF	TGTGCCAGTAGTATCGGAGGGAACACTGAAGCTTTCTTT
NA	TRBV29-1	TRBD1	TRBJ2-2	CSVGTGDTGELFF	TGCAGCGTGGGGACAGGAGACACCGGGGAGCTGTTTTTT
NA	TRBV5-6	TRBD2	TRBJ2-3	CASTSLRTRSITDTQYF	TGTGCCAGCACCTCCCTACGGACTAGGAGCATCACAGATACGCAGTATTTT
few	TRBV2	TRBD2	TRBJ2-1	CASSVGGGAWEQFF	TGTGCCAGCAGTGTCGGCGGGGGGGCATGGGAGCAGTTCTTC
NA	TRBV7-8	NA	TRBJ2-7	CASSLASATGEQYF	TGTGCCAGCAGCTTAGCGTCAGCTACTGGGGAGCAGTACTTC
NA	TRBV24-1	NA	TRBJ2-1	CATSDLRANEQFF	TGTGCCACCAGTGATTTAAGGGCCAATGAGCAGTTCTTC
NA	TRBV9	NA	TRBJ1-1	CASSGQSYTEAFF	TGTGCCAGCAGCGGACAGAGCTACACTGAAGCTTTCTTT
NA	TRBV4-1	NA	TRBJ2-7	CASSLPNEGVEEQYF	TGCGCCAGCAGCCTTCCTAATGAGGGGGTCGAGGAGCAGTACTTC
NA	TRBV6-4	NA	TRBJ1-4	CASSELVEKLFF	TGTGCCAGCAGTGAACTTGTTGAAAAACTGTTTTTT
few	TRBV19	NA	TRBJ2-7	CASSVTGFYEQYF	TGTGCCAGTAGTGTGACGGGGTTTTACGAGCAGTACTTC
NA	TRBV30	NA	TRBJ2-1	CAWSRNEQFF	TGTGCCTGGAGTAGAAATGAGCAGTTCTTC
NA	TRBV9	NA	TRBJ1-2	CASSVASQGSSYTF	TGTGCCAGCAGCGTAGCTTCACAGGGTTCGAGCTACACCTTC
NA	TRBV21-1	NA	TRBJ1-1	CASRAREVGGNRTEAFF	TGTGCCAGCAGGGCTAGGGAGGTAGGGGGTAATCGTACTGAAGCTTTCTTT
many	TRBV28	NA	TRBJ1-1	CASSFTGTEAFF	TGTGCCAGCAGTTTCACGGGTACTGAAGCTTTCTTT
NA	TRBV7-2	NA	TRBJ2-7	CASRFKGSSAYEQYF	TGTGCCAGCAGATTCAAGGGTAGCAGTGCCTACGAGCAGTACTTC
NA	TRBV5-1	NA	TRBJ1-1	CASSFEGTEAFF	TGCGCCAGCAGCTTCGAGGGGACTGAAGCTTTCTTT
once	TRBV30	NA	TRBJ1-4	CAWSNLGASGEKLFF	TGTGCCTGGAGTAATTTAGGTGCATCTGGTGAAAAACTGTTTTTT
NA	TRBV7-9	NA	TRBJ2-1	CASSLGGLANNEQFF	TGTGCCAGCAGCTTAGGCGGGCTAGCGAACAATGAGCAGTTCTTC
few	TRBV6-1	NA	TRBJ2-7	CASSEDRFYEQYF	TGTGCCAGCAGTGAAGACAGATTCTACGAGCAGTACTTC
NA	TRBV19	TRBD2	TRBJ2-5	CATSGPARETQYF	TGTGCCACTAGCGGGCCCGCCCGGGAGACCCAGTACTTC
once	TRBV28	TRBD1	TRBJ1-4	CASSQTGGLEKLFF	TGTGCCAGCAGTCAGACAGGGGGACTGGAAAAACTGTTTTTT
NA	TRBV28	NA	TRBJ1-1	CASIQGGAGNTEAFF	TGTGCCAGCATCCAGGGCGGGGCAGGGAACACTGAAGCTTTCTTT
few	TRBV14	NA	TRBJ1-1	CASSQFRAVTEAFF	TGTGCCAGCAGCCAGTTCCGAGCGGTGACTGAAGCTTTCTTT
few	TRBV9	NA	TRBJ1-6	CASSVEGGPPLHF	TGTGCCAGCAGCGTGGAGGGTGGGCCACCCCTCCACTTT
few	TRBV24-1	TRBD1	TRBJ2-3	CATSDLKGAQGTDTQYF	TGTGCCACCAGTGATTTAAAGGGGGCGCAGGGCACAGATACGCAGTATTTT
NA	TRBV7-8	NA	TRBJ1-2	CASSLVGGDYGYTF	TGTGCCAGCAGCTTAGTCGGGGGGGACTATGGCTACACCTTC
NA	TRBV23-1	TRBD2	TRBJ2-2	CASSPLRPSSSGVTTGELFF	TGCGCCAGCAGTCCGCTTAGGCCTTCATCTAGCGGCGTCACAACCGGGGAGCTGTTTTTT
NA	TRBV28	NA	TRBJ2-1	CASTMGGSSYNEQFF	TGTGCCAGCACGATGGGGGGTAGCTCCTACAATGAGCAGTTCTTC
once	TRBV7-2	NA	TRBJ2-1	CASSDSLAAQFF	TGTGCCAGCAGCGACTCCTTGGCCGCTCAGTTCTTC
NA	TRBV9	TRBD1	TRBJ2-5	CASSVGLRTGPGETQYF	TGTGCCAGCAGCGTAGGACTCCGGACAGGGCCAGGGGAGACCCAGTACTTC
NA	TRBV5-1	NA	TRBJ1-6	CASSPDTGRVYNSPLHF	TGCGCCAGCAGCCCGGACACGGGCAGGGTCTATAATTCACCCCTCCACTTT